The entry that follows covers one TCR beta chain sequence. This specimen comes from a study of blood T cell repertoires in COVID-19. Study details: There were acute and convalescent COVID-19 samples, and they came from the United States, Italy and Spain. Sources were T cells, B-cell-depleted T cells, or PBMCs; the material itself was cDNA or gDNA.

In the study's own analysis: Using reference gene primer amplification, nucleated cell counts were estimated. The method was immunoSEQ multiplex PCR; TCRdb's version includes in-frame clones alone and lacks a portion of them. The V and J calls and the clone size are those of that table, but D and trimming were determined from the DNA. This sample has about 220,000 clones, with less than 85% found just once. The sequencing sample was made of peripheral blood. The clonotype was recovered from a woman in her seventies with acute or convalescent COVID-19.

DNA of the CDR3: TGCGCCAGCAGCTCGTCACTTGACAGCTCTAATGAAAAACTGTTTTTT. It yields the protein CASSSSLDSSNEKLFF. The chain has TRBV5-1 and TRBJ1-4, with a weak D call TRBD1 (5 bases). Germline-derived CDR1 and CDR2 are SGHRS and YFSETQ. The length of the CDR3 is 16 residues. The V and J ends lost 3 bases and 3 bases respectively, with 15 bases between them.